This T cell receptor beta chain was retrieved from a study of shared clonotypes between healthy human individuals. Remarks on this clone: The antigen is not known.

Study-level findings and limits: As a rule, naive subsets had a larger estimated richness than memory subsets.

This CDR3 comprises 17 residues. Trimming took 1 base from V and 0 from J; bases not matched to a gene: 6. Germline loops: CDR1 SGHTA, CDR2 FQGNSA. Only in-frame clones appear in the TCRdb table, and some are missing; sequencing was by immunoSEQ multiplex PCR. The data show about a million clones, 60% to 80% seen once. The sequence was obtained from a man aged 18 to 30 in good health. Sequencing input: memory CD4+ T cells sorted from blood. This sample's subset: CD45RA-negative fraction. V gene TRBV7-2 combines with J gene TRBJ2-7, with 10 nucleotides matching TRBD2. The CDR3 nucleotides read TGTGCCAGCAGCTTAGAGCTAGCGGGAGTTTCCTCCTACGAGCAGTACTTC. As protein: CASSLELAGVSSYEQYF.